The 5 T cell receptor beta chains in this list originate from one sample, sequenced in a study of OX40 agonist ivuxolimab in advanced cancers. The method was immunoSEQ multiplex PCR; TCRdb's version includes in-frame clones alone and lacks a portion of them. Counted here are 62,000 or so clones, around 85% occurring once; the ten biggest clones make up about 4%. The sample was CD4+ or CD8+ T cells sorted from blood, taken in a trial of the OX40 agonist ivuxolimab. The receptors were gathered from an adult with an advanced solid tumor such as melanoma, head and neck, liver or kidney cancer.

The chain links TRBV27 to TRBJ2-7, with TRBD1 matching 10 bases. Trimming took 6 bases from V and 6 from J; bases not matched to a gene: 2. Germline V gene data show CDR1 as MNHEY and CDR2 as SMNVEV (reference sequence). The CDR3 contains 12 residues. Here the CDR3 DNA reads TGTGCCAGCAGGGGGACAGGGGTCGAGCAGTACTTC. Its translation: CASRGTGVEQYF.

This chain connects TRBV7-9 to TRBJ2-5, with unresolved D. The DNA end is a closer match to TRBJ2-7, so the J assignment may be wrong. This CDR3 contains 14 residues. Germline CDR1 reads SEHNR; CDR2 reads FQNEAQ (reference sequence). The CDR3 coding sequence is TGTGCCAGCAGCTTCGAGAGTCGCTCCTACGAGCAGTACTTC. Protein product: CASSFESRSYEQYF.

V is TRBV5-1 and J is TRBJ2-7; tentatively, D is TRBD2 (5 bases). The germline gives CDR1 SGHRS, CDR2 YFSETQ. The CDR3 is 14 amino acids. V lost 3 bases to trimming and J lost 4 bases, with 14 bases between them. CDR3: CASSSRAGDYEQYF. The CDR3, as DNA: TGCGCCAGCAGCTCGAGGGCTGGAGATTACGAGCAGTACTTC.

The chain employs TRBV7-8 and TRBJ1-2, with TRBD1 matching 8 bases. The CDR3 runs to 13 residues. Germline CDR1 and CDR2: SGHVS and FQNEAQ. J gave up 11 bases and V 5 bases, and 10 bases lay outside the gene matches. For the CDR3, the DNA is TGTGCCAGCAGCCCGTCTCCTACAGGGGGGTACACCTTC. Translation: CASSPSPTGGYTF.

The V gene is TRBV5-1, the J gene TRBJ2-7; 7 nucleotides line up with TRBD2. Germline V gene sequence: CDR1 SGHRS, CDR2 YFSETQ. V was pared by 2 bases and J by 5 bases, with 7 bases of the junction left unmatched. This CDR3 region has 14 residues. The CDR3 region is CASSFQAGRDEQYF. As DNA, the CDR3 is TGCGCCAGCAGCTTTCAAGCGGGGCGGGACGAGCAGTACTTC.